The clone carrying this T cell receptor beta chain was recorded at least ten times. The length of the CDR3 is 13 residues. Trimming cost V 6 bases and J 1 base, with 12 bases left between them. Germline V gene data show CDR1 as DFQATT and CDR2 as SNEGSKA (reference sequence). The data were obtained in a study of human T cells and chemical hapten exposure. Study information: Affected patients, primarily female, had alopecia areata, totalis or universalis.

Time point specified: patch test 1, 2 weeks after DPC sensitization. Specified treatment: therapeutic diphenylcyclopropenone sensitization with weekly scalp DPC. Donors, patients with alopecia ranging from 18 to 70 years old and judged suitable for DPC, provided samples. TCRdb processed the RACE reads anew with MiXCR; each CDR3 protein has one entry. The sample consists of 80,000 to 100,000 distinct CDR3 sequences, about 8% of them appearing once. Material: whole blood, obtained in connection with sensitization to the hapten diphenylcyclopropenone (DPC). This chain links TRBV20-1 with TRBJ1-2; possibly TRBD1 for D (6 bases). The receptor was isolated from a woman under 40 with alopecia areata. Some clones in this sample may be carry-over from other donors' samples. CDR3 nucleotides: TGCAGTGCCCGGGACAACCGTAACTATGGCTACACCTTC. This gives the protein CSARDNRNYGYTF.